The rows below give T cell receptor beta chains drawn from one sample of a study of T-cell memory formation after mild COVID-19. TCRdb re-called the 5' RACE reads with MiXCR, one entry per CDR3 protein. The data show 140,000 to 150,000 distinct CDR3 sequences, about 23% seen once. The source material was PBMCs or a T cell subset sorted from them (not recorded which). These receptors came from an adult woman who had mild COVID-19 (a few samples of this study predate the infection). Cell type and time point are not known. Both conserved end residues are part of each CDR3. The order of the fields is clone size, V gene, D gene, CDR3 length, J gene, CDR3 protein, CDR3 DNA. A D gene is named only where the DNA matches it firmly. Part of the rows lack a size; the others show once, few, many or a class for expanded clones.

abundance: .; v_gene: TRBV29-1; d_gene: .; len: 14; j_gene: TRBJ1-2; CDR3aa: CSVVRDNRNYGYTF; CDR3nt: TGCAGCGTTGTTAGGGACAATCGGAACTATGGCTACACCTTC
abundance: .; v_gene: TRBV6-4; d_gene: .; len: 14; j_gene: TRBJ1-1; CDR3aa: CASSATNENTEAFF; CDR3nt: TGTGCCAGCAGTGCGACAAATGAGAACACTGAAGCTTTCTTT
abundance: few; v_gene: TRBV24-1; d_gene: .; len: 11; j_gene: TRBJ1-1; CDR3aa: CATMKGTEAFF; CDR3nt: TGTGCCACCATGAAGGGCACTGAAGCTTTCTTT
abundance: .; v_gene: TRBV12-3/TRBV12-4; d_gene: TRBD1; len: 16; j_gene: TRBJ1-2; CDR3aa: CASTLTGTGGTYGYTF; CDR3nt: TGTGCCAGCACCTTAACCGGGACAGGGGGCACGTATGGCTACACCTTC
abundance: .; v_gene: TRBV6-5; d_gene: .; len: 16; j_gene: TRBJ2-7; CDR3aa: CASSYAARGEPYEQYF; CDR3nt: TGTGCCAGCAGTTACGCGGCCAGGGGGGAGCCCTACGAGCAGTACTTC
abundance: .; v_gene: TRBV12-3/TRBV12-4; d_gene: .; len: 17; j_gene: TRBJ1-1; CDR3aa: CASSFPPGQTPNTEAFF; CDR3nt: TGTGCCAGCAGTTTCCCCCCCGGACAGACGCCGAACACTGAAGCTTTCTTT
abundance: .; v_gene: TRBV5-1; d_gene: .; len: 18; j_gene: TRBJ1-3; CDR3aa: CASGLGDRPPHSGNTIYF; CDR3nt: TGCGCCAGCGGCCTTGGAGACAGGCCACCCCACTCTGGAAACACCATATATTTT
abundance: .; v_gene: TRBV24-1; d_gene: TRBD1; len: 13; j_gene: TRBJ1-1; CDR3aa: CATSPGGGTEAFF; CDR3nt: TGTGCCACCAGCCCAGGGGGGGGCACTGAAGCTTTCTTT
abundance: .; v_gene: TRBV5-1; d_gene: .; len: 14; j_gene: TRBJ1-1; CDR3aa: CASSPVPVNTEAFF; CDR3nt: TGCGCCAGCAGCCCTGTTCCAGTGAACACTGAAGCTTTCTTT
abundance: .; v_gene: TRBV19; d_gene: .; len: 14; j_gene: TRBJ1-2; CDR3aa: CASQVLPGARGYTF; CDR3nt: TGTGCCAGTCAAGTCCTACCAGGGGCGCGCGGCTACACCTTC
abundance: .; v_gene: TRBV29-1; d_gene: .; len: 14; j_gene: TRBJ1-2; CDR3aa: CSSLGLGGYYGYTF; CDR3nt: TGCAGCTCCCTGGGTTTGGGGGGCTACTATGGCTACACCTTC
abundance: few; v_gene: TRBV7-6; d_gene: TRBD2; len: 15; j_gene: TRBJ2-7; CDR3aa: CASSPLAGNDYEQYF; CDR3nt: TGTGCCAGCAGCCCCCTAGCGGGGAACGACTACGAGCAGTACTTC
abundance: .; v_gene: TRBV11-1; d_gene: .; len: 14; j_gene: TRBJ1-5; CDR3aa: CASSTGPLNQPQHF; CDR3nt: TGTGCCAGCAGCACGGGACCGCTCAATCAGCCCCAGCATTTT
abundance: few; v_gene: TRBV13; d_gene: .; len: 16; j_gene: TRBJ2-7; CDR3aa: CASSLGRGGVSYEQYF; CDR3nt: TGTGCCAGCAGCTTGGGCCGCGGGGGCGTCTCCTACGAGCAGTACTTC
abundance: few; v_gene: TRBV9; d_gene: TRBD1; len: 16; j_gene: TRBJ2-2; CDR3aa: CASSVSSTGGTGELFF; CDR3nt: TGTGCCAGCAGCGTTTCGTCGACAGGGGGGACCGGGGAGCTGTTTTTT
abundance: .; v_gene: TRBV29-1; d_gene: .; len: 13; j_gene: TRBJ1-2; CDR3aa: CSVLGDVNYGYTF; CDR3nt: TGCAGCGTTCTGGGGGACGTGAACTATGGCTACACCTTC
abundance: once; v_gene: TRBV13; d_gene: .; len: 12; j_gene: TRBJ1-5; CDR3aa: CASSGEGSPQHF; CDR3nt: TGTGCCAGCAGCGGTGAGGGGAGCCCCCAGCATTTT
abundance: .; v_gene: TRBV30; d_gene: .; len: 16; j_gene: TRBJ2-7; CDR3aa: CAWSLGVGGAGYEQYF; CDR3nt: TGTGCCTGGAGCCTCGGGGTGGGGGGCGCGGGGTACGAGCAGTACTTC
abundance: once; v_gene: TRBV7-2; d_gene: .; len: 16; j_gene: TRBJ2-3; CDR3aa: CASSARGSFYTDTQYF; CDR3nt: TGTGCCAGCAGCGCCCGGGGCTCCTTTTACACAGATACGCAGTATTTT
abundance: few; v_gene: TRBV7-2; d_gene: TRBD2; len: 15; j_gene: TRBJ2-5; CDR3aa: CASSPAGLFQETQYF; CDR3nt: TGTGCCAGCAGCCCAGCGGGACTTTTCCAAGAGACCCAGTACTTC
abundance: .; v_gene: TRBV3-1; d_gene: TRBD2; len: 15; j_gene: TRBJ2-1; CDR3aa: CASSPRGGGIDEQFF; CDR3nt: TGTGCCAGCAGCCCGCGGGGGGGCGGTATAGATGAGCAGTTCTTC
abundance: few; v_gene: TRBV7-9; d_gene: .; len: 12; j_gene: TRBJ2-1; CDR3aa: CASSLPLGEQFF; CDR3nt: TGTGCCAGCAGCCTCCCCCTAGGTGAGCAGTTCTTC
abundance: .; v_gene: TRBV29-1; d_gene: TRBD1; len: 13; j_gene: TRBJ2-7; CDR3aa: CSVDLTGGGEQYF; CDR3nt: TGCAGCGTTGACCTGACAGGGGGCGGCGAGCAGTACTTC
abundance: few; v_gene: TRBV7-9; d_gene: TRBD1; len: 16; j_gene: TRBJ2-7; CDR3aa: CASSLARDRLSYEQYF; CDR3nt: TGTGCCAGCAGCTTAGCGCGGGACAGGCTGTCCTACGAGCAGTACTTC
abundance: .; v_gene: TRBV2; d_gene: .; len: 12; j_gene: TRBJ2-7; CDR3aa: CASREGQLEQYF; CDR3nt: TGTGCCAGCAGAGAAGGACAGCTCGAGCAGTACTTC
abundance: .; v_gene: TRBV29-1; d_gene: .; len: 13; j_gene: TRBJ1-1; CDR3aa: CSVEIPAKTEAFF; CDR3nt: TGCAGCGTTGAAATCCCAGCTAAGACTGAAGCTTTCTTT
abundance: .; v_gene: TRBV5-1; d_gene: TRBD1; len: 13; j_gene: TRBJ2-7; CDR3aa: CASSLGQYDEQYF; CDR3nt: TGCGCCAGCAGCCTGGGACAGTATGACGAGCAGTACTTC
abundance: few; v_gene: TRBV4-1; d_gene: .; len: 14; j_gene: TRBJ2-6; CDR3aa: CASRGFSGANVLTF; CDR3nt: TGCGCCAGCAGAGGGTTCTCTGGGGCCAACGTCCTGACTTTC
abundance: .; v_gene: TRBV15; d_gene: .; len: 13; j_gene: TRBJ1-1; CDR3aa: CATSRDSRTEAFF; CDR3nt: TGTGCCACCAGCAGAGATTCGCGAACAGAAGCTTTCTTT
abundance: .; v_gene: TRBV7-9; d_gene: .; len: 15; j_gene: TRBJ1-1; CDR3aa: CASSMPGRGDTEAFF; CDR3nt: TGTGCCAGCAGCATGCCTGGACGGGGCGACACTGAAGCTTTCTTT
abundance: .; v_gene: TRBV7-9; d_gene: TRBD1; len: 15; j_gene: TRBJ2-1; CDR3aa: CASSSDREENNEQFF; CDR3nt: TGTGCCAGCAGCTCGGACAGGGAGGAAAACAATGAGCAGTTCTTC
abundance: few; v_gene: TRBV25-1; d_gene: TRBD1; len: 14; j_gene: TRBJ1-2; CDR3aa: CASRETGENYGYTF; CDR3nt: TGTGCCAGCAGGGAGACAGGGGAAAACTATGGCTACACCTTC
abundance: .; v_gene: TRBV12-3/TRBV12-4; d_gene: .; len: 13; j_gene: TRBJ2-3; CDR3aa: CASSPSPADTQYF; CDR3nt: TGTGCCAGCAGCCCGAGCCCCGCAGATACGCAGTATTTT
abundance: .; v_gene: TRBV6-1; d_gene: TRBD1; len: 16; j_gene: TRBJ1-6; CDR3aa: CASAGQGDSYNSPLHF; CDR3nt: TGTGCCAGCGCGGGACAGGGGGACTCCTATAATTCACCCCTCCACTTT
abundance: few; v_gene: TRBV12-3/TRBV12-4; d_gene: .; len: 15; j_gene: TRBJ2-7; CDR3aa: CASSAPGTEGYEQYF; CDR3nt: TGTGCCAGCAGCGCCCCAGGGACCGAGGGCTACGAGCAGTACTTC
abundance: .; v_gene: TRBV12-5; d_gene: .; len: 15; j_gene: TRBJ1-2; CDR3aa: CASGGRSEGNYGYTF; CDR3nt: TGTGCTAGTGGGGGGCGGTCGGAGGGGAACTATGGCTACACCTTC
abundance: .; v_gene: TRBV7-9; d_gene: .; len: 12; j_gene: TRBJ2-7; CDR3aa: CASGQSSYEQYF; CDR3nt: TGTGCCAGCGGACAGTCTTCCTACGAGCAGTACTTC
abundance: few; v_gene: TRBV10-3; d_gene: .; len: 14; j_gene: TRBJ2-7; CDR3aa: CAILSPGGGYEQYF; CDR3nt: TGTGCCATCCTTAGCCCCGGGGGAGGCTACGAGCAGTACTTC
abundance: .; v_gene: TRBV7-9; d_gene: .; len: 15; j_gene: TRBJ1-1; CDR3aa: CASSPNPGGYTEAFF; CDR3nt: TGTGCCAGCAGCCCCAACCCGGGGGGTTACACTGAAGCTTTCTTT
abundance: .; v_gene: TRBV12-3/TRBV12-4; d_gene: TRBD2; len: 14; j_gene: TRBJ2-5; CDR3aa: CASLLGGRGETQYF; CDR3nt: TGTGCCAGCCTCCTGGGAGGGCGCGGGGAGACCCAGTACTTC
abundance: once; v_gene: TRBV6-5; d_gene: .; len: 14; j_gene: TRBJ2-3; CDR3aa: CASSYSSREDTQYF; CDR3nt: TGTGCCAGCAGTTACTCGAGCAGGGAAGATACGCAGTATTTT
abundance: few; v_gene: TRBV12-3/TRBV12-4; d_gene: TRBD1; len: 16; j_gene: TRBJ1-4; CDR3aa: CASSPTGQGRAEKLFF; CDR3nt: TGTGCCAGCAGTCCCACCGGACAGGGACGGGCTGAAAAACTGTTTTTT
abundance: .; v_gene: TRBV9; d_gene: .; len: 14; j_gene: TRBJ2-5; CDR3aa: CASSPPGLPGLQYF; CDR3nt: TGTGCCAGCAGCCCCCCGGGCCTCCCGGGGCTCCAGTACTTC
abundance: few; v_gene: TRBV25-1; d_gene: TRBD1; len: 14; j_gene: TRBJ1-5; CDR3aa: CASSETGGNQPQHF; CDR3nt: TGTGCCAGCAGTGAGACAGGGGGGAATCAGCCCCAGCATTTT
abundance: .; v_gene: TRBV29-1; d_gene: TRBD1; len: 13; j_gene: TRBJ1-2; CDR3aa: CSVELGQSYGYTF; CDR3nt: TGCAGCGTTGAGCTGGGACAGAGCTATGGCTACACCTTC
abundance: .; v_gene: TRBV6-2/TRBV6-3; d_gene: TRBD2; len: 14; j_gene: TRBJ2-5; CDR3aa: CASSPLAGGRTQYF; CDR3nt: TGTGCCAGCAGTCCACTAGCGGGAGGAAGGACCCAGTACTTC
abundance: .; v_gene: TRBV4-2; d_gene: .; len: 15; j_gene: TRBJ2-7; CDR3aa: CASSPREWFSYEQYF; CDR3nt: TGTGCCAGCAGCCCAAGAGAGTGGTTTTCCTACGAGCAGTACTTC
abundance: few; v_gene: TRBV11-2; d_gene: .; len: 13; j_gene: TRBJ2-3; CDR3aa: CASSFPGRDTQYF; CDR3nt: TGTGCCAGCAGCTTCCCCGGACGAGATACGCAGTATTTT
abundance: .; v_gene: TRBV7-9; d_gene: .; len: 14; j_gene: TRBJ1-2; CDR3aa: CASSSPGPYSGYTF; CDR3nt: TGTGCCAGCAGCTCCCCGGGGCCCTACTCTGGCTACACCTTC
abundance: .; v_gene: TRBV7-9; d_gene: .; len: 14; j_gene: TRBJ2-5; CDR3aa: CASSLTTSGETQYF; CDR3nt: TGTGCCAGCAGCTTGACTACTTCGGGGGAGACCCAGTACTTC
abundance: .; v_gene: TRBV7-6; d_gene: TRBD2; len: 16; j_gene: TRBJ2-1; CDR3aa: CASSLFPSGGADEQFF; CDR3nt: TGTGCCAGCAGCTTGTTTCCTAGCGGGGGGGCGGATGAGCAGTTCTTC
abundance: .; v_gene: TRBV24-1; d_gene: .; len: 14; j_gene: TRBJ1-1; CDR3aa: CATASPDERAEAFF; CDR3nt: TGTGCCACTGCCTCCCCGGACGAACGGGCTGAAGCTTTCTTT
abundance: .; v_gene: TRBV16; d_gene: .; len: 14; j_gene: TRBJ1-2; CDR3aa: CASSQSVTAFGYTF; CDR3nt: TGTGCCAGCAGCCAATCGGTGACAGCCTTTGGCTACACCTTC
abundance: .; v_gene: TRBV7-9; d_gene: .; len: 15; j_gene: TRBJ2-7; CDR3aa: CASSDLNRRTYEQYF; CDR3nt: TGTGCCAGCAGCGATCTAAACAGGAGAACCTACGAGCAGTACTTC
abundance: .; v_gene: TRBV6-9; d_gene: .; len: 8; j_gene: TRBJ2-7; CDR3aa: CASSSVYF; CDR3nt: TGTGCCAGCAGTTCGGTCTACTTC